The present TCR beta chain was sequenced within a study of control samples from healthy donors and cancer patients. This CDR3 has 17 residues. Unmatched junction bases numbered 9, after V lost 5 bases and J lost 3 bases. Germline V lookup: CDR1 KGHDR, CDR2 SFDVKD. Sequencing was performed with immunoSEQ multiplex PCR; in TCRdb, only in-frame clones are kept and a portion is missing. The sample comprises over 150,000 clones, approximately 94% of which are singletons, and 12% to 15% rests with the top ten. This TCR was sampled from a man aged 55 to 69 with colorectal cancer. The sequenced material came from PBMCs. The rearrangement uses TRBV24-1 and TRBJ2-6, with 7 bases that match TRBD1. As DNA, the CDR3 is TGTGCCACCAGTGGCTCGGCAGGGGGAAGTGGGGCCAACGTCCTGACTTTC. It encodes CATSGSAGGSGANVLTF.